The 23 T cell receptor beta chains reported below all come from one sample, sequenced in a study of blood T cell repertoires in COVID-19. The method was immunoSEQ multiplex PCR; TCRdb's version includes in-frame clones alone and lacks a portion of them. Found here are about 290,000 clones, roughly 90% of them singletons; the top ten hold 11%. Sequences were obtained from peripheral blood. The receptor set was obtained from a woman between 25 and 40 years old with COVID-19, enrolled during active disease.

The chain couples TRBV7-9 to TRBJ1-5, with D possibly matching TRBD1 (5 bases). This CDR3 has 13 residues. Germline-derived CDR1 and CDR2 are SEHNR and FQNEAQ (reference sequence). Trimming removed 1 base at V and 6 bases at J, with 7 bases between. The CDR3 reads CASSLDGGQPQHF. DNA of the CDR3: TGTGCCAGCAGCTTAGACGGGGGTCAGCCCCAGCATTTT.

This sequence joins TRBV4-1 and TRBJ1-2, with 9 bases matching TRBD1. Germline V gene data show CDR1 as MGHRA and CDR2 as YSYEKL. V shed 1 base, J shed 4 bases, and the junction held 10 bases outside the gene matches. The CDR3 consists of 17 residues. Written as DNA, the CDR3 is TGCGCCAGCAGCCAAGGCAGAACGGGACAGGGCCTCTATGGCTACACCTTC. This sequence encodes CASSQGRTGQGLYGYTF.

In the case of this clone: Additional DNA sequences in this sample encode the identical CDR3. The rearrangement links TRBV6-5 to TRBJ1-1; the D gene is possibly TRBD1 (5 bases). Germline V gene sequence: CDR1 MNHEY, CDR2 SVGAGI. Trimming removed 0 bases at V and 5 bases at J, with 10 bases between. The CDR3 loop spans 14 amino acids. The CDR3 protein is CASSYSGGGTEAFF. The CDR3 bases are TGTGCCAGCAGTTACTCCGGTGGGGGGACTGAAGCTTTCTTT.

The gene calls are TRBV7-8 and TRBJ2-5; no clear D gene. The CDR3 contains 14 residues. Germline CDR1 reads SGHVS; CDR2 reads FQNEAQ. Deletions cut 1 base from V and 4 bases from J, with 10 bases between. CDR3 DNA sequence: TGTGCCAGCAGCTTAGGGCATGCTTCAGAGACCCAGTACTTC. It encodes CASSLGHASETQYF.

The genes are TRBV28 and TRBJ2-1; 9 nucleotides align to TRBD2. The CDR3 contains 15 residues. V shed 2 bases, J shed 2 bases, and the junction held 1 base outside the gene matches. CDR1 and CDR2 (germline): MDHEN, SYDVKM. The CDR3 is CASSLERGAYNEQFF. Here the CDR3 DNA reads TGTGCCAGCAGTTTAGAGCGGGGGGCCTACAATGAGCAGTTCTTC.

The chain uses TRBV9 and TRBJ1-1; D is perhaps TRBD1 (6 bases). CDR3 size: 13 residues. CDR1 and CDR2 from the germline V gene are SGDLS and YYNGEE. Trimming cost V 3 bases and J 1 base, with 7 bases left between them. The CDR3 DNA reads as TGTGCCAGCAGCGGCAGGGGGAACACTGAAGCTTTCTTT. It specifies CASSGRGNTEAFF. The full variable domain, with the rest looked up from reference TRBV9 and TRBJ1-1, is DSGVTQTPKHLITATGQRVTLRCSPRSGDLSVYWYQQSLDQGLQFLIQYYNGEERAKGNILERFSAQQFPDLHSELNLSSLELGDSALYFCASSGRGNTEAFFGQGTRLTVV.

The chain is built from TRBV3-1 (or the pseudogene TRBV3-2) and TRBJ2-5; D is unresolved. This CDR3 has 15 residues. V lost 1 base to trimming and J lost 0 bases, with 9 bases between them. Germline CDR1 and CDR2: LGHDT and YNNKEL (reference sequence). The chain's CDR3 is CASSQVETYQETQYF. The CDR3, as DNA: TGTGCCAGCAGCCAAGTCGAGACATACCAAGAGACCCAGTACTTC.

V gene TRBV7-8 combines with J gene TRBJ1-5; no definite D call. V lost 6 bases to trimming and J lost 0 bases, with 12 bases between them. Germline-derived CDR1 and CDR2 are SGHVS and FQNEAQ. The CDR3 totals 15 residues. CDR3 DNA: TGTGCCAGCAGTTACGACTCATATAGCAATCAGCCCCAGCATTTT. This encodes CASSYDSYSNQPQHF.

This chain connects TRBV7-9 to TRBJ2-3, with 8 bases fitting TRBD2. CDR1 and CDR2 from the germline V gene are SEHNR and FQNEAQ (reference sequence). The ends lost 3 bases at V and 1 base at J; junction bases unmatched: 6. The CDR3 runs 16 residues. CDR3 nucleotide sequence: TGTGCCAGCAGCTTCCCTTCGGGGGGGGGCACAGATACGCAGTATTTT. It encodes CASSFPSGGGTDTQYF.

The V call is TRBV10-2, the J call TRBJ1-2; D not certain. The CDR3 is made up of 14 amino acids. Trimming took 0 bases from V and 8 from J, leaving 13 bases between them. CDR1 WSHSY and CDR2 SAAADI come from the germline V gene. In nucleotides, the CDR3 is TGCGCCAGCAGTGAGTCGACTCTAGGTGGGGGCTACACCTTC. This translates into CASSESTLGGGYTF.

CDR3 protein: CASNTRAGETQYF. CDR3 nucleotide sequence: TGTGCCAGTAATACTAGGGCGGGAGAGACCCAGTACTTC. The chain has TRBV19 and TRBJ2-5; D possibly corresponds to TRBD2 (5 bases). The V and J ends lost 7 bases and 4 bases respectively, with 13 bases between them. The V gene's germline CDR1 is LNHDA and CDR2 SQIVND (reference sequence). The length of the CDR3 is 13 residues.

The chain links TRBV9 to TRBJ2-3; 14 bases map to TRBD2. This CDR3 spans 18 amino acids. Trimming at V came to 0 bases and at J to 4 bases, leaving 7 bases not matched to a gene. Looked up from germline, CDR1 is SGDLS and CDR2 is YYNGEE. CDR3 sequence reads: CASSVGLAGGRIADTQYF. The DNA for the CDR3 is TGTGCCAGCAGCGTAGGACTAGCGGGGGGGAGAATTGCAGATACGCAGTATTTT.

This clone has just a few counts. The chain joins TRBV19 to TRBJ1-5, with D possibly matching TRBD1 (5 bases). This CDR3 contains 15 residues. Trimming took 7 bases from V and 9 from J, leaving 22 bases between them. Germline V gene data show CDR1 as LNHDA and CDR2 as SQIVND (reference sequence). DNA for the CDR3: TGTGCCAGTACGGGGGTGGGGTCTAGTGGTCTGCCCCAGCATTTT. Its translation: CASTGVGSSGLPQHF.

The chain carries TRBV11-2 and TRBJ2-3, with TRBD2 matching over 7 bases. Germline CDR1 reads SGHAT; CDR2 reads FQNNGV. The CDR3 contains 14 residues. V was clipped by 1 base and J by 4 bases; unmatched bases: 2. As DNA, the CDR3 is TGTGCCAGCAGCTTAGGGGGAGGGTCAGATACGCAGTATTTT. Translation gives CASSLGGGSDTQYF. The entire variable domain, with the rest obtained from reference TRBV11-2 and TRBJ2-3, is as follows: EAGVAQSPRYKIIEKRQSVAFWCNPISGHATLYWYQQILGQGPKLLIQFQNNGVVDDSQLPKDRFSAERLKGVDSTLKIQPAKLEDSAVYLCASSLGGGSDTQYFGPGTRLTVL.

The chain recombines TRBV28 with TRBJ2-7; 7 positions match TRBD1. The CDR3 runs to 14 residues. The junction had 11 bases not matched to a gene; V was cut back by 5 bases and J by 7 bases. Per germline, CDR1 MDHEN and CDR2 SYDVKM. The CDR3 protein is CASSLVGGSREQYF. As DNA, the CDR3 is TGTGCCAGCAGTCTCGTAGGGGGCTCTCGGGAGCAGTACTTC.

The chain couples TRBV28 to TRBJ1-1, with TRBD1 identical over 7 bases. V shed 8 bases and J 6 bases; nucleotides not matched to a gene: 6. Germline V gives CDR1 MDHEN, CDR2 SYDVKM. This CDR3 spans 12 amino acids. This CDR3 reads CASSTGAPEAFF. The CDR3 DNA sequence: TGTGCCAGCTCTACAGGGGCGCCTGAAGCTTTCTTT.

This chain links TRBV18 with TRBJ2-7; 9 bases map to TRBD1. The CDR3 loop spans 18 amino acids. CDR1 KGHSH and CDR2 LQKENI come from the germline V gene. Trimming removed 3 bases from V and 0 bases from J; junction bases left unmatched: 12. The CDR3 coding sequence is TGTGCCAGCTCACCCGGACAGGGGCTTGTACGAAGCTCCTACGAGCAGTACTTC. This sequence encodes CASSPGQGLVRSSYEQYF. Full variable domain (rest looked up from reference TRBV18 and TRBJ2-7): NAGVMQNPRHLVRRRGQEARLRCSPMKGHSHVYWYRQLPEEGLKFMVYLQKENIIDESGMPKERFSAEFPKEGPSILRIQQVVRGDSAAYFCASSPGQGLVRSSYEQYFGPGTRLTVT.

The chain links TRBV24-1 to TRBJ1-4, with 7 bases aligning to TRBD1. The trim removed 2 bases at V and 8 bases at J, leaving 7 bases unmatched. Germline CDR1 and CDR2: KGHDR and SFDVKD. The CDR3 runs 15 residues. In DNA form, the CDR3 reads TGTGCCACCAGTGATTCTGGACAGGAGGGGGAAAAACTGTTTTTT. As protein: CATSDSGQEGEKLFF.

This rearrangement joins TRBV6-5 to TRBJ2-3; 7 bases fit TRBD2. The germline CDR1 and CDR2 sequences are MNHEY and SVGAGI. The ends lost 2 bases at V and 6 bases at J; junction bases unmatched: 8. This CDR3 contains 15 residues. The CDR3 spells CASSYLGGSVDTQYF. Here the CDR3 DNA reads TGTGCCAGCAGTTACCTCGGGGGGTCTGTGGATACGCAGTATTTT.

The chain has TRBV18 and TRBJ1-1, with a weak D call TRBD1 (6 bases). CDR1 and CDR2 from the germline V gene are KGHSH and LQKENI. Between the trimmed V and J ends, which lost 1 base and 2 bases, there was a span of 8 bases. This CDR3 is built from 14 residues. CDR3 nucleotide sequence: TGTGCCAGCTCACCACGGACAGACAACACTGAAGCTTTCTTT. Amino acids: CASSPRTDNTEAFF.

The chain links TRBV6-1 to TRBJ1-6; D perhaps matches TRBD1 (5 bases). V shed 0 bases and J shed 5 bases, with 20 bases lying between them. The CDR3 has 19 amino acids. Germline V gene data show CDR1 as MNHNS and CDR2 as SASEGT. The DNA for the CDR3 is TGTGCCAGCAGTGAAGCCGTGGGGGGATCCAAACTGAATAATTCACCCCTCCACTTT. Its translation: CASSEAVGGSKLNNSPLHF.

A few counts support this clone. The V call is TRBV6-5, the J call TRBJ2-7, with 7 bases matching TRBD1. J was trimmed by 1 base and V by 7 bases; bases with no gene match: 10. Germline CDR1 MNHEY, CDR2 SVGAGI. The CDR3 runs to 15 residues. The CDR3 reads CASMPVPGGSYEQYF. DNA of the CDR3: TGTGCCAGCATGCCCGTTCCAGGGGGATCCTACGAGCAGTACTTC.

The CDR3 here is CASSPTSYEQYF. CDR3 nucleotide sequence: TGTGCCAGCAGCCCCACTAGCTACGAGCAGTACTTC. The chain uses TRBV12-3 or TRBV12-4 and TRBJ2-7; perhaps TRBD2 as D (5 bases). V dropped 6 bases and J dropped 3 bases, with 9 bases sitting between them. The CDR3 extends over 12 amino acids.